These T cell receptor beta chains were read from a single sample in a study of response to subunit inactivated influenza vaccine. In TCRdb, the RT-PCR reads were re-called with MiXCR into one record per CDR3 protein. The sample consists of about 700,000 distinct CDR3 sequences, approximately 15% of them appearing once. The sequencing here drew on PBMCs from blood, taken around 15 days before vaccination. Source of these receptors: a man in his forties or fifties who received an inactivated influenza vaccine. Each CDR3 is given with its conserved first and last residue. A D gene is named only where the DNA matches it firmly. Clone size is given for some rows only: seen once, a few or many times, or a class if the clone is expanded.

CDR3: CASSLEARGASSYEQYF; DNA: TGTGCCAGCAGCTTAGAAGCACGAGGGGCGAGCTCCTACGAGCAGTACTTC; size: few; J: TRBJ2-7; V: TRBV7-6; D: NA
CDR3: CASSEREELLNTDTQYF; DNA: TGCGCCAGCAGTGAACGGGAGGAGCTCCTTAACACAGATACGCAGTATTTT; size: once; J: TRBJ2-3; V: TRBV10-1; D: TRBD2
CDR3: CASSSLQGPDTQYF; DNA: TGTGCCAGCAGCTCACTACAGGGGCCAGATACGCAGTATTTT; size: many; J: TRBJ2-3; V: TRBV7-3; D: TRBD1
CDR3: CASSPTGRLNTEAFF; DNA: TGTGCCAGCAGCCCGACAGGGAGGCTGAACACTGAAGCTTTCTTT; size: few; J: TRBJ1-1; V: TRBV3-1; D: TRBD1
CDR3: CASSQNEQTGIYGYTF; DNA: TGCGCCAGCAGCCAAAACGAACAGACAGGAATTTATGGCTACACCTTC; size: once; J: TRBJ1-2; V: TRBV4-1; D: NA
CDR3: CASSYRGVEAFF; DNA: TGTGCCAGCAGTTACCGGGGCGTAGAAGCTTTCTTT; size: NA; J: TRBJ1-1; V: TRBV6-2/TRBV6-3; D: NA
CDR3: CASSHQVRMNTEAFF; DNA: TGCGCCAGCAGCCACCAGGTTCGCATGAACACTGAAGCTTTCTTT; size: few; J: TRBJ1-1; V: TRBV4-3; D: NA
CDR3: CASSARGQGANEQFF; DNA: TGTGCCAGCAGTGCCCGGGGACAGGGGGCCAATGAGCAGTTCTTC; size: many; J: TRBJ2-1; V: TRBV12-3/TRBV12-4; D: TRBD1
CDR3: CASSLLGDRNQPQHF; DNA: TGCGCCAGCAGCCTACTAGGGGATAGGAATCAGCCCCAGCATTTT; size: NA; J: TRBJ1-5; V: TRBV5-1; D: NA
CDR3: CASSFLGFEQFF; DNA: TGTGCCAGCAGTTTCCTGGGTTTTGAACAGTTCTTC; size: NA; J: TRBJ2-1; V: TRBV12-3/TRBV12-4; D: NA
CDR3: CSAPQDLAYEQYF; DNA: TGCAGTGCTCCCCAGGACCTGGCCTACGAGCAGTACTTC; size: few; J: TRBJ2-7; V: TRBV20-1; D: NA
CDR3: CATNGVGGGEQYF; DNA: TGTGCCACCAACGGAGTTGGGGGCGGCGAGCAGTACTTC; size: few; J: TRBJ2-7; V: TRBV28; D: NA
CDR3: CASSTGIAEAFF; DNA: TGTGCCAGCAGTACAGGGATCGCTGAAGCTTTCTTT; size: few; J: TRBJ1-1; V: TRBV7-2; D: NA
CDR3: CASSTGQGWSPLHF; DNA: TGTGCCAGCAGCACGGGACAGGGCTGGTCACCCCTCCACTTT; size: NA; J: TRBJ1-6; V: TRBV7-2; D: TRBD1
CDR3: CASSFWGLLETQYF; DNA: TGCGCCAGCAGCTTCTGGGGGCTATTGGAGACCCAGTACTTC; size: few; J: TRBJ2-5; V: TRBV5-1; D: NA
CDR3: CASSQGTATLAGRGPFF; DNA: TGCGCCAGCAGCCAGGGCACCGCGACACTAGCGGGCCGCGGGCCGTTCTTC; size: NA; J: TRBJ2-1; V: TRBV4-1; D: TRBD2
CDR3: CASSVISGTWNTGELFF; DNA: TGTGCCAGCAGTGTCATCTCCGGGACATGGAACACCGGGGAGCTGTTTTTT; size: many; J: TRBJ2-2; V: TRBV6-1; D: NA
CDR3: CATSGYSGNTGELFF; DNA: TGTGCCACCAGCGGTTATTCGGGGAACACCGGGGAGCTGTTTTTT; size: NA; J: TRBJ2-2; V: TRBV15; D: NA
CDR3: CASIRGGFDTDTQYF; DNA: TGTGCCAGCATCAGGGGGGGCTTCGACACAGATACGCAGTATTTT; size: many; J: TRBJ2-3; V: TRBV28; D: NA
CDR3: CASSGHRDGGNQPQHF; DNA: TGTGCCAGCAGTGGACACCGGGACGGGGGCAATCAGCCCCAGCATTTT; size: few; J: TRBJ1-5; V: TRBV6-2/TRBV6-3; D: NA
CDR3: CSVEQTVTDTQYF; DNA: TGCAGCGTTGAGCAGACAGTCACAGATACGCAGTATTTT; size: many; J: TRBJ2-3; V: TRBV29-1; D: NA